A selection of T cell receptor beta chains follows, all from one sample in a study of OX40 agonist ivuxolimab in advanced cancers. Using immunoSEQ multiplex PCR, the repertoire was profiled, and TCRdb retains in-frame clones only, with some absent. The data show 30,000 to 40,000 clones, less than 90% seen once. The sample consisted of CD4+ or CD8+ T cells sorted from blood, taken in a trial of the OX40 agonist ivuxolimab. Source of these receptors: an adult with an advanced solid tumor such as melanoma, head and neck, liver or kidney cancer. Both conserved end residues are part of each CDR3. The D gene is left open where the match is weak. Size is omitted from some rows. Given values are once, few, many or a class for expanded clones.

v_call: TRBV21-1
d_call: -
clone_size: few
cdr3_length: 15
j_call: TRBJ1-2
cdr3_nt: TGTGCCAGCAGCAAAGCGGCGGGGGAGGAGAGTGGCTACACCTTC
cdr3_aa: CASSKAAGEESGYTF

v_call: TRBV7-3
d_call: -
clone_size: once
cdr3_length: 14
j_call: TRBJ1-1
cdr3_nt: TGTGCCAGCAGCTTAAGCGGGGGGGCCGCTGAAGCTTTCTTT
cdr3_aa: CASSLSGGAAEAFF

v_call: TRBV7-9
d_call: -
clone_size: -
cdr3_length: 15
j_call: TRBJ2-3
cdr3_nt: TGTGCCAGCACCCAGGGGGGGTTGGCCAGGGATACGCAGTATTTT
cdr3_aa: CASTQGGLARDTQYF

v_call: TRBV5-4
d_call: TRBD1
clone_size: medium-sized
cdr3_length: 16
j_call: TRBJ1-4
cdr3_nt: TGTGCCAGCAGCGCCGGAACCGGGACAGCTAATGAAAAACTGTTTTTT
cdr3_aa: CASSAGTGTANEKLFF

v_call: TRBV29-1
d_call: -
clone_size: once
cdr3_length: 15
j_call: TRBJ2-1
cdr3_nt: TGCAGCGTTGAAGATGGGTCTTCGGAACACAATGAGCAGTTCTTC
cdr3_aa: CSVEDGSSEHNEQFF

v_call: TRBV23-1
d_call: TRBD1
clone_size: -
cdr3_length: 19
j_call: TRBJ1-3
cdr3_nt: TGCGCCAGCAGCCCGGACAGGGGTAGTGTACCGAACTCTGGAAACACCATATATTTT
cdr3_aa: CASSPDRGSVPNSGNTIYF

v_call: TRBV7-2
d_call: -
clone_size: -
cdr3_length: 13
j_call: TRBJ2-2
cdr3_nt: TGTGCCAGCAGCCACACACGAACCGGGGAGCTGTTTTTT
cdr3_aa: CASSHTRTGELFF

v_call: TRBV6-6
d_call: -
clone_size: -
cdr3_length: 14
j_call: TRBJ2-3
cdr3_nt: TGTGCCACCGCACTGGGACGGAGCACAGATACGCAGTATTTT
cdr3_aa: CATALGRSTDTQYF

v_call: TRBV7-2
d_call: TRBD2
clone_size: -
cdr3_length: 15
j_call: TRBJ2-3
cdr3_nt: TGTGCCAGCAGCTCGCGGCGGGGGGGCACAGATACGCAGTATTTT
cdr3_aa: CASSSRRGGTDTQYF

v_call: TRBV10-3
d_call: TRBD2
clone_size: -
cdr3_length: 16
j_call: TRBJ2-2
cdr3_nt: TGTGCCATCAGTGTCGCCCGGGAGGGTCAGGCCGGGGAGCTGTTTTTT
cdr3_aa: CAISVAREGQAGELFF

v_call: TRBV2
d_call: -
clone_size: -
cdr3_length: 12
j_call: TRBJ1-4
cdr3_nt: TGTGCCATCACGGGCGGGGGGGAAAAACTGTTTTTT
cdr3_aa: CAITGGGEKLFF

v_call: TRBV7-8
d_call: -
clone_size: -
cdr3_length: 17
j_call: TRBJ2-7
cdr3_nt: TGTGCCAGCAGCTTAATGTTTTGGGGGATAAGCTCCTACGAGCAGTACTTC
cdr3_aa: CASSLMFWGISSYEQYF

v_call: TRBV7-7
d_call: -
clone_size: -
cdr3_length: 14
j_call: TRBJ2-2
cdr3_nt: TGTGCCAGCAGCCCCGACAGAAACACCGGGGAGCTGTTTTTT
cdr3_aa: CASSPDRNTGELFF

v_call: TRBV2
d_call: -
clone_size: -
cdr3_length: 14
j_call: TRBJ2-3
cdr3_nt: TGTGCCAGCAGCAAAGAAGGCTTCACAGATACGCAGTATTTT
cdr3_aa: CASSKEGFTDTQYF

v_call: TRBV7-9
d_call: -
clone_size: once
cdr3_length: 13
j_call: TRBJ2-1
cdr3_nt: TGTGCCAGCAGCCCCAGGGGGGACAATGAGCAGTTCTTC
cdr3_aa: CASSPRGDNEQFF

v_call: TRBV19
d_call: TRBD1
clone_size: -
cdr3_length: 16
j_call: TRBJ2-1
cdr3_nt: TGTGCCAGTAGTCCTGGACAGGCCAGCTCCTACAATGAGCAGTTCTTC
cdr3_aa: CASSPGQASSYNEQFF

v_call: TRBV7-6
d_call: TRBD1
clone_size: -
cdr3_length: 15
j_call: TRBJ2-1
cdr3_nt: TGTGCCAGCAGCCCCGCCGGACAGGTGTACAATGAGCAGTTCTTC
cdr3_aa: CASSPAGQVYNEQFF

v_call: TRBV4-2
d_call: TRBD2
clone_size: -
cdr3_length: 12
j_call: TRBJ2-3
cdr3_nt: TGTGCCAGCAGCCGGGAGGGGGATACGCAGTATTTT
cdr3_aa: CASSREGDTQYF

v_call: TRBV5-6
d_call: -
clone_size: -
cdr3_length: 15
j_call: TRBJ1-2
cdr3_nt: TGTGCCAGCAGCTTGAGTCGAGGCACGGTCTATGGCTACACCTTC
cdr3_aa: CASSLSRGTVYGYTF

v_call: TRBV18
d_call: TRBD1
clone_size: once
cdr3_length: 16
j_call: TRBJ2-5
cdr3_nt: TGTGCCAGCTCAGGGACAGGGGGCCCTACGTCAGAGACCCAGTACTTC
cdr3_aa: CASSGTGGPTSETQYF

v_call: TRBV19
d_call: TRBD1
clone_size: -
cdr3_length: 16
j_call: TRBJ1-5
cdr3_nt: TGTGCCAGTAGTACGTCGGACAGGGCGGGTTTTCAGCCCCAGCATTTT
cdr3_aa: CASSTSDRAGFQPQHF

v_call: TRBV6-5
d_call: TRBD1
clone_size: -
cdr3_length: 15
j_call: TRBJ1-3
cdr3_nt: TGTGCCAGCAGTTTCGACAGGGCCTCTGGAAACACCATATATTTT
cdr3_aa: CASSFDRASGNTIYF

v_call: TRBV7-9
d_call: -
clone_size: once
cdr3_length: 15
j_call: TRBJ1-5
cdr3_nt: TGTGCCAGCAGCTTAGGTGACAGTAGCAATCAGCCCCAGCATTTT
cdr3_aa: CASSLGDSSNQPQHF

v_call: TRBV28
d_call: -
clone_size: once
cdr3_length: 12
j_call: TRBJ1-1
cdr3_nt: TGTGCCATCCTAGGGGTAAACACTGAAGCTTTCTTT
cdr3_aa: CAILGVNTEAFF

v_call: TRBV25-1
d_call: -
clone_size: few
cdr3_length: 12
j_call: TRBJ1-1
cdr3_nt: TGTGCTTCGTCCCGGATGAACACTGAAGCTTTCTTT
cdr3_aa: CASSRMNTEAFF

v_call: TRBV6-5
d_call: TRBD1
clone_size: -
cdr3_length: 15
j_call: TRBJ1-5
cdr3_nt: TGTGCCAGCAGAACCGGGGACAGGGGTGGACAGCCCCAGCATTTT
cdr3_aa: CASRTGDRGGQPQHF

v_call: TRBV13
d_call: -
clone_size: medium-sized
cdr3_length: 14
j_call: TRBJ2-7
cdr3_nt: TGTGCCAGCAGCTTTAGTACTAGGGGGGACGAGCAGTACTTC
cdr3_aa: CASSFSTRGDEQYF

v_call: TRBV30
d_call: -
clone_size: -
cdr3_length: 15
j_call: TRBJ1-5
cdr3_nt: TGTGCCTGGAGTGTAAATAAACAGGGCTCTCAGCCCCAGCATTTT
cdr3_aa: CAWSVNKQGSQPQHF

v_call: TRBV27
d_call: TRBD1
clone_size: -
cdr3_length: 16
j_call: TRBJ1-1
cdr3_nt: TGTGCCAGCAGTTTAGGATTCGGACAGGGGGACTCTGAAGCTTTCTTT
cdr3_aa: CASSLGFGQGDSEAFF

v_call: TRBV5-1
d_call: -
clone_size: few
cdr3_length: 15
j_call: TRBJ1-2
cdr3_nt: TGCGCCAGCAGCTTCGAACCCGCGGGAGCGTATGGCTACACCTTC
cdr3_aa: CASSFEPAGAYGYTF

v_call: TRBV7-8
d_call: TRBD1
clone_size: -
cdr3_length: 15
j_call: TRBJ1-1
cdr3_nt: TGTGCCAGCAGCCCAGTGTCAGGGGGGAACACTGAAGCTTTCTTT
cdr3_aa: CASSPVSGGNTEAFF

v_call: TRBV6-1
d_call: TRBD1
clone_size: once
cdr3_length: 14
j_call: TRBJ1-2
cdr3_nt: TGTGCCAGCACCTGGACAGGGGTAGCCTATGGCTACACCTTC
cdr3_aa: CASTWTGVAYGYTF

v_call: TRBV6-6
d_call: -
clone_size: once
cdr3_length: 16
j_call: TRBJ2-1
cdr3_nt: TGTGCCAGCAGTTTCAACGACGTAGCCTCCTACAATGAGCAGTTCTTC
cdr3_aa: CASSFNDVASYNEQFF

v_call: TRBV5-1
d_call: -
clone_size: -
cdr3_length: 14
j_call: TRBJ1-4
cdr3_nt: TGCGCCAGCAGCTCGATTGGCGGGAGGGAAAAACTGTTTTTT
cdr3_aa: CASSSIGGREKLFF

v_call: TRBV7-8
d_call: TRBD1
clone_size: -
cdr3_length: 13
j_call: TRBJ1-4
cdr3_nt: TGTGCCAGCAGCTTTAGACAGGGGGTGAAACTGTTTTTT
cdr3_aa: CASSFRQGVKLFF

v_call: TRBV6-6
d_call: TRBD1
clone_size: -
cdr3_length: 13
j_call: TRBJ1-5
cdr3_nt: TGTGCCAGCAGCTTGGACAGGGGAAATCCCCAGCATTTT
cdr3_aa: CASSLDRGNPQHF

v_call: TRBV25-1
d_call: -
clone_size: -
cdr3_length: 13
j_call: TRBJ2-6
cdr3_nt: TGTGCCAGCAGTTTAGCTGGGGCCAACGTCCTGACTTTC
cdr3_aa: CASSLAGANVLTF

v_call: TRBV15
d_call: -
clone_size: -
cdr3_length: 16
j_call: TRBJ1-2
cdr3_nt: TGTGCCACCAGCAGAGGGGGGGGTCCTACTAACTATGGCTACACCTTC
cdr3_aa: CATSRGGGPTNYGYTF

v_call: TRBV7-9
d_call: -
clone_size: -
cdr3_length: 14
j_call: TRBJ2-1
cdr3_nt: TGTGCCAGCAGCTTAGCAGGGGGGGACAATGAGCAGTTCTTC
cdr3_aa: CASSLAGGDNEQFF

v_call: TRBV5-4
d_call: TRBD1
clone_size: -
cdr3_length: 15
j_call: TRBJ1-5
cdr3_nt: TGTGCCAGCAGCGCGGGACAGGGAAGCAATCAGCCCCAGCATTTT
cdr3_aa: CASSAGQGSNQPQHF

v_call: TRBV25-1
d_call: -
clone_size: once
cdr3_length: 15
j_call: TRBJ2-4
cdr3_nt: TGTGCCAGCAGTGGGGCGGGACTGGGGGAAAACATTCAGTACTTC
cdr3_aa: CASSGAGLGENIQYF

v_call: TRBV11-3
d_call: TRBD2
clone_size: -
cdr3_length: 15
j_call: TRBJ2-2
cdr3_nt: TGTGCCAGCAGCCCGGGACTAGCGGGAGCCGGGGAGCTGTTTTTT
cdr3_aa: CASSPGLAGAGELFF

v_call: TRBV7-9
d_call: -
clone_size: once
cdr3_length: 15
j_call: TRBJ1-2
cdr3_nt: TGTGCCAGCAGCCCCCGTGGGCAGCCGACCTATGGCTACACCTTC
cdr3_aa: CASSPRGQPTYGYTF

v_call: TRBV4-2
d_call: -
clone_size: few
cdr3_length: 14
j_call: TRBJ1-1
cdr3_nt: TGTGCCAGCAGCCAAGGGGACGTGAACACTGAAGCTTTCTTT
cdr3_aa: CASSQGDVNTEAFF

v_call: TRBV5-1
d_call: -
clone_size: -
cdr3_length: 15
j_call: TRBJ2-3
cdr3_nt: TGCGCCAGCAGCGTGGGACTCGCGGGGACAGATACGCAGTATTTT
cdr3_aa: CASSVGLAGTDTQYF

v_call: TRBV4-2
d_call: -
clone_size: -
cdr3_length: 14
j_call: TRBJ2-5
cdr3_nt: TGTGCCAGCAGCCAGCCCACGGAGGGTCAGACCCAGTACTTC
cdr3_aa: CASSQPTEGQTQYF

v_call: TRBV5-1
d_call: -
clone_size: few
cdr3_length: 13
j_call: TRBJ2-3
cdr3_nt: TGCGCCAGCAGCTTAGGCAGCACAGATACGCAGTATTTT
cdr3_aa: CASSLGSTDTQYF

v_call: TRBV7-3
d_call: -
clone_size: -
cdr3_length: 13
j_call: TRBJ2-1
cdr3_nt: TGTGCCAGCAGCCGGGACCGAGACAATGAGCAGTTCTTC
cdr3_aa: CASSRDRDNEQFF